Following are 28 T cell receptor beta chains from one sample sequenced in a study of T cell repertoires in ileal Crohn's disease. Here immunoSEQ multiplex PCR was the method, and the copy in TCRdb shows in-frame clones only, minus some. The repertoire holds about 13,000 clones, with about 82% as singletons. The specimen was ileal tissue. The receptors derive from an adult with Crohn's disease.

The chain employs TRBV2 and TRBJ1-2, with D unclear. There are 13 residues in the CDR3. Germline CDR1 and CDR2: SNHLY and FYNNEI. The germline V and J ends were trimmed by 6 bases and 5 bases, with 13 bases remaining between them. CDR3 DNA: TGTGCCAGCAGATCCGCGGGGTGGTATGGCTACACCTTC. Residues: CASRSAGWYGYTF.

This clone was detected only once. The CDR3 loop is CASSPTGGKYF. In nucleotides, the CDR3 is TGTGCCAGTAGCCCGACAGGGGGGAAGTACTTC. The chain links TRBV19 to TRBJ2-4; 9 bases map to TRBD1. CDR1 LNHDA and CDR2 SQIVND come from the germline V gene (reference sequence). CDR3 size: 11 residues. The V gene end was trimmed by 6 bases and the J gene end by 14 bases; junction bases not matched to a gene: 5.

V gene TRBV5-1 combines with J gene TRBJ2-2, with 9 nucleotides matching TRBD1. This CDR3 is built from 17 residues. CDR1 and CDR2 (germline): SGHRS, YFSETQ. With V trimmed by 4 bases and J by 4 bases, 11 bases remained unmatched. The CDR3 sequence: CASSDLGQGRFTGELFF. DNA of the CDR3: TGCGCCAGCAGCGACCTTGGACAGGGGAGATTCACCGGGGAGCTGTTTTTT.

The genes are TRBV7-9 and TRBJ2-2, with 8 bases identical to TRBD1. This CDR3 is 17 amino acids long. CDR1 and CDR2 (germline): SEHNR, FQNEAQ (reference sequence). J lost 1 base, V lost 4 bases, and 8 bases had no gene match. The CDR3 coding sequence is TGTGCCAGCAGCTCCCGGACAGGGCCAATGAACACCGGGGAGCTGTTTTTT. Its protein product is CASSSRTGPMNTGELFF.

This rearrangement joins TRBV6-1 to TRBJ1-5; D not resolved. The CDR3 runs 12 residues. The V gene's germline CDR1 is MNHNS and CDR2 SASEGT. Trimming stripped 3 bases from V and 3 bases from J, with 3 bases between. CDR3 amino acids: CASSDLNQPQHF. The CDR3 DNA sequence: TGTGCCAGCAGTGACCTCAATCAGCCCCAGCATTTT.

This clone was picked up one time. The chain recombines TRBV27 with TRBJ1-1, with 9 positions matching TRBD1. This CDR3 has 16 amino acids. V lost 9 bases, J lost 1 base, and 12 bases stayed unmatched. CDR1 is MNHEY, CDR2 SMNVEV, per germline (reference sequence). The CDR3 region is CASGGTGSSGNTEAFF. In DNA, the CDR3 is TGTGCCAGTGGGGGGACAGGGTCTTCTGGGAACACTGAAGCTTTCTTT.

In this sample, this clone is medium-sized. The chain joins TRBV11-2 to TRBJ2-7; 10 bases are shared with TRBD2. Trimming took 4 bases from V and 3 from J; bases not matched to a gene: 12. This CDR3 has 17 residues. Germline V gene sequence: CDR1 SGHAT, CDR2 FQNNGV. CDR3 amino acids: CASSSTTLAGAGYEQYF. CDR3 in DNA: TGTGCCAGCAGCTCGACCACCCTAGCGGGGGCAGGCTACGAGCAGTACTTC.

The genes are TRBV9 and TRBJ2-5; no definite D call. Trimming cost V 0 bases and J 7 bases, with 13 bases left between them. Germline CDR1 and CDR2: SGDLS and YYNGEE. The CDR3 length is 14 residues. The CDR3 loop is CASSVVQQSGTQYF. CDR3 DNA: TGTGCCAGCAGCGTAGTGCAGCAGTCGGGGACCCAGTACTTC. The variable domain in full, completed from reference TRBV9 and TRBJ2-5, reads DSGVTQTPKHLITATGQRVTLRCSPRSGDLSVYWYQQSLDQGLQFLIQYYNGEERAKGNILERFSAQQFPDLHSELNLSSLELGDSALYFCASSVVQQSGTQYFGPGTRLLVL.

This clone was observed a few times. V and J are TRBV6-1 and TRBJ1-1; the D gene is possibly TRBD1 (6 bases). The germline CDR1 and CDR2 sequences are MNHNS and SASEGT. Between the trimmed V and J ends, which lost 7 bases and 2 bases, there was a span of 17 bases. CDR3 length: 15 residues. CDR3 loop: CASTKGGGGNTEAFF. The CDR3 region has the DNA TGTGCCAGCACCAAAGGGGGAGGGGGTAACACTGAAGCTTTCTTT.

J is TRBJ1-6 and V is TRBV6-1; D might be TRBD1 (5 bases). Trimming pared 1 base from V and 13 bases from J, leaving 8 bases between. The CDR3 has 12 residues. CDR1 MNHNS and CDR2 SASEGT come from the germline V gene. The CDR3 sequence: CASSEVGPPLHF. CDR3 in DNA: TGTGCCAGCAGTGAAGTGGGGCCCCCCCTCCACTTT.

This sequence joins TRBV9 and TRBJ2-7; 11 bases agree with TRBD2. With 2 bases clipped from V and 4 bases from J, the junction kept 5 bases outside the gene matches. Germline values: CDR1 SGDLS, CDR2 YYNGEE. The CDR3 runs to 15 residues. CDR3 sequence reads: CASSVTSGSGYEQYF. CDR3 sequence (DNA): TGTGCCAGCAGCGTTACTAGCGGGAGTGGGTACGAGCAGTACTTC.

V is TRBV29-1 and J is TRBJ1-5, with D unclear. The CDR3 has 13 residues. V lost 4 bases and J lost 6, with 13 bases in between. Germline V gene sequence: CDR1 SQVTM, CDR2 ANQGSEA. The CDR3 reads CSVVGGRGQPQHF. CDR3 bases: TGCAGCGTTGTGGGAGGGAGAGGTCAGCCCCAGCATTTT.

The CDR3 region has the DNA TGTGCCAGCAGCAGTGTCAGGGGGTCTAATTCACCCCTCCACTTT. Its protein product is CASSSVRGSNSPLHF. The chain joins TRBV7-6 to TRBJ1-6, with TRBD1 matching over 7 bases. V lost 5 bases and J lost 6; bases outside the gene matches: 7. The CDR3 contains 15 residues. Germline CDR1 reads SGHVS; CDR2 reads FNYEAQ.

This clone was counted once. CDR3 DNA sequence: TGTGCCAGCAGCCAGTGGTCAGGCCCGATGAACACTGAAGCTTTCTTT. Encoded protein: CASSQWSGPMNTEAFF. The rearrangement uses TRBV4-2 and TRBJ1-1; D remains ambiguous. V shed 3 bases and J shed 0 bases, with 14 bases lying between them. The germline V gene encodes CDR1 LGHNA and CDR2 YNFKEQ. CDR3 length: 16 amino acids.

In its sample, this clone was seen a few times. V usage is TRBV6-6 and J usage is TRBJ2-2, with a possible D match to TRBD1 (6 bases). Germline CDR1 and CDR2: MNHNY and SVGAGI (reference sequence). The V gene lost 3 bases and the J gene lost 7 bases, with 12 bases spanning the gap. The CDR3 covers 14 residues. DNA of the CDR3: TGTGCCAGCAGTTATTCGACAGGTTACGGGGAGCTGTTTTTT. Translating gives CASSYSTGYGELFF.

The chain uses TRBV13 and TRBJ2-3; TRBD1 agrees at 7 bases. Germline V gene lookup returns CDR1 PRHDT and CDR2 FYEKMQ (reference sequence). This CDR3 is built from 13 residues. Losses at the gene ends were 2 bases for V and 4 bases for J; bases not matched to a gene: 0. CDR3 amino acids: CASSLTGADTQYF. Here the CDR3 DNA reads TGTGCCAGCAGCTTAACAGGGGCAGATACGCAGTATTTT.

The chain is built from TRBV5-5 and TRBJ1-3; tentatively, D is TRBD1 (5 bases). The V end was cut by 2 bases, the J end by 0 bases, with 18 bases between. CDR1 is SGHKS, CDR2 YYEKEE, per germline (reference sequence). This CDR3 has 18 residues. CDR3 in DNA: TGTGCCAGCAGCTTTTCCCTGTCTGACAGCTTCTCTGGAAACACCATATATTTT. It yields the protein CASSFSLSDSFSGNTIYF.

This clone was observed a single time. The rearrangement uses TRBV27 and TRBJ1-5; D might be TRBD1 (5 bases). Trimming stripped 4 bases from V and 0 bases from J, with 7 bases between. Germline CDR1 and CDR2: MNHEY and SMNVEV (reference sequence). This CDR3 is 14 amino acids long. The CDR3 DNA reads TGTGCCAGCAGTTCCAGGGTTAGCAATCAGCCCCAGCATTTT. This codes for CASSSRVSNQPQHF.

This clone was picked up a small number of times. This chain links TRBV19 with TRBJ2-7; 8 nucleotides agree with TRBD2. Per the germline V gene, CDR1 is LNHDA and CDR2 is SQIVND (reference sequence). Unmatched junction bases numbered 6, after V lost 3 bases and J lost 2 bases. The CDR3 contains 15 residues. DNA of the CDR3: TGTGCCAGTAGTATCGCGCGGGGGGCCCCCTACGAGCAGTACTTC. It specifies CASSIARGAPYEQYF.

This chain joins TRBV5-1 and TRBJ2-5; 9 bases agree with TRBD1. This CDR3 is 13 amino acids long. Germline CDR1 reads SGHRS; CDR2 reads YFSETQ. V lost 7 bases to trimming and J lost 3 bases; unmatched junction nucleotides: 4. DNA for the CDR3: TGCGCCAGCCAGACAGGGGGGGAAGAGACCCAGTACTTC. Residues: CASQTGGEETQYF.

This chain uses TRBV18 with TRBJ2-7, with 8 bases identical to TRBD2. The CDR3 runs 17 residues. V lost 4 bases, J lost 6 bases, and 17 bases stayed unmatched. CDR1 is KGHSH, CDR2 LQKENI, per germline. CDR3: CASSHGTSIRNVLEQYF. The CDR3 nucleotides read TGTGCCAGCTCACACGGGACTAGTATTCGAAACGTACTCGAGCAGTACTTC.

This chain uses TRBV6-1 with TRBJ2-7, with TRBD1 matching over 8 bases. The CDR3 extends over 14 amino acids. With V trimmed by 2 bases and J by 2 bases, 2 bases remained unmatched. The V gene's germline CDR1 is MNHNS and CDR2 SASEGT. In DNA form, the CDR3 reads TGTGCCAGCAGTGAACAGGGGGCAACCTACGAGCAGTACTTC. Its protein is CASSEQGATYEQYF.

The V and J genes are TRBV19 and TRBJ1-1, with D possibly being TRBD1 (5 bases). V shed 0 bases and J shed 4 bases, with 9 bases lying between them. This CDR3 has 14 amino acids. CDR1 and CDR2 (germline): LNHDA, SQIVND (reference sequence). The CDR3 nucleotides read TGTGCCAGTAGTATAGATCGGGGGAGCACTGAAGCTTTCTTT. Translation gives CASSIDRGSTEAFF.

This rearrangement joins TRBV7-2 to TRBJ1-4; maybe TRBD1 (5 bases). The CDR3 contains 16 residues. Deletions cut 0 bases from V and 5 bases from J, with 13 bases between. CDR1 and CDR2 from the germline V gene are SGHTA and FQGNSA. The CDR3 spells CASSLAGAFTNEKLFF. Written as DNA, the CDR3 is TGTGCCAGCAGCTTAGCAGGGGCATTCACCAATGAAAAACTGTTTTTT.

This CDR3 reads CASSEAGTGGSGYTF. CDR3 coding DNA: TGTGCCAGCAGTGAGGCCGGGACAGGCGGTTCTGGCTACACCTTC. V and J are TRBV6-1 and TRBJ1-2, with 8 positions matching TRBD1. The CDR3 has 15 amino acids. Germline lookup yields CDR1 MNHNS and CDR2 SASEGT. Losses at the gene ends were 3 bases for V and 7 bases for J; bases not matched to a gene: 10.

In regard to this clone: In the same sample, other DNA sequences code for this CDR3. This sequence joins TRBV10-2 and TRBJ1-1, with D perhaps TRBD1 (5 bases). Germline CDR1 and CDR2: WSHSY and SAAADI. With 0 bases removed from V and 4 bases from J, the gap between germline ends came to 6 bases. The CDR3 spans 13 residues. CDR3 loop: CASSESRGTEAFF. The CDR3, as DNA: TGCGCCAGCAGTGAGTCAAGGGGCACTGAAGCTTTCTTT.

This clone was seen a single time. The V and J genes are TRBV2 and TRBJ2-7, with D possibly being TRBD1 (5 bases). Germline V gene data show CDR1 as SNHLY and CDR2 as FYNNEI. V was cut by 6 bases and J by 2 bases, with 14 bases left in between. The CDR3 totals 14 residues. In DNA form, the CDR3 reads TGTGCCAGCAGATCCGACAGCGAAGCCTACGAGCAGTACTTC. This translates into CASRSDSEAYEQYF.

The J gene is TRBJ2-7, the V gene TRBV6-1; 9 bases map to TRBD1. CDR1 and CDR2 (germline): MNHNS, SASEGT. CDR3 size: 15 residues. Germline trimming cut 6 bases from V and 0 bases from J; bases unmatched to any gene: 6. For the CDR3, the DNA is TGTGCCAGCAGGGTAGACAGGGGGTCCTCCTACGAGCAGTACTTC. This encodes CASRVDRGSSYEQYF.